This TCR beta chain was captured by sequencing in a study of regulatory T cells in long-lasting Graves disease. CDR3-region Arm-PCR and iRepertoire HTBI primers produced the TCR beta libraries. TCRdb re-called the multiplex PCR reads through MiXCR, storing one row per CDR3 protein. The profile shows a few hundred thousand distinct CDR3 sequences, 10% to 15% of them singletons. Time point given: newly diagnosed GD, antithyroid drugs for less than 3 months. PBMCs provided the RNA from which the TCR library was made. Trimming pared 6 bases from V and 6 bases from J, leaving 15 bases between. Germline V CDR1 and CDR2: LGHNT, FRNRAP. The CDR3 extends over 14 amino acids. Whole-study findings and limits: Repertoires from persistent disease leaned toward TRBV28, TRBJ1-2 and TRBJ2-5. Relative to new patients (around 1,000), persistent patients exhibited greater sharing of public clonotypes (approximately 2,500).

This clonotype was counted at least ten times. What it binds is unknown. These same data were also listed under a study on T cells in Graves' hyperthyroidism and ophthalmopathy. That paper adds: RT-PCR in the first round (using the HTBI primer set) targeted the TCR CDR3.

Sequencing was performed on peripheral blood mononuclear cells (PBMCs), taken at new diagnosis, from a patient treated with antithyroid drugs. The chain has TRBV12-5 and TRBJ2-1; tentatively, D is TRBD1 (6 bases). The sequence derives from a woman younger than 35 with Graves disease. The CDR3 nucleotides are TGTGCTAGTGGAAGCAGGGGAACGATCAATGAGCAGTTCTTC. Translating it yields CASGSRGTINEQFF.